Each of the 6 T cell receptor beta chains below was sequenced from the same sample in a study of neurological immune-mediated disorders. Via MiXCR, TCRdb re-called the 5' RACE reads, giving one row per CDR3 protein. The sample holds some 86,000 distinct CDR3 sequences, just over 2.5% seen once. What was sequenced was PBMCs. The receptors come from a woman aged 30 to 39 with multiple sclerosis.

This clonotype was observed at least ten times. The chain carries TRBV11-1 and TRBJ2-7; D possibly corresponds to TRBD1 (5 bases). This CDR3 has 14 amino acids. Germline V gives CDR1 SGHAT, CDR2 FQDESV (reference sequence). V gave up 5 bases and J gave up 2 bases, with 13 bases separating them. The CDR3 nucleotides are TGTGCCAGCAGCCTAAGACAGACCCCCTACGAGCAGTACTTC. This encodes CASSLRQTPYEQYF.

This clonotype came up many times. This sequence joins TRBV12-3 or TRBV12-4 and TRBJ2-3, with D unresolved. The CDR3 is 14 residues long. V was shortened by 2 bases and J by 0 bases, with 6 bases between the two germline ends. The CDR3 is CASSLLLSTDTQYF. In DNA form, the CDR3 reads TGTGCCAGCAGTTTACTCTTAAGCACAGATACGCAGTATTTT.

This clonotype was recorded at least ten times. The chain uses TRBV5-1 and TRBJ2-5, with D possibly being TRBD2 (6 bases). The CDR3 is made up of 13 amino acids. The germline V gene has CDR1 SGHRS and CDR2 YFSETQ. The V gene lost 1 base and the J gene lost 5 bases, with 9 bases spanning the gap. The CDR3 nucleotides read TGCGCCAGCAGCTTGATCCGGGAGGAGACCCAGTACTTC. It codes for CASSLIREETQYF.

This clonotype was observed many times. The chain combines TRBV5-1 with TRBJ1-1, with 7 positions matching TRBD1. The CDR3 extends over 13 amino acids. The V gene end was trimmed by 7 bases and the J gene end by 5 bases; junction bases not matched to a gene: 8. From germline, CDR1 is SGHRS and CDR2 YFSETQ. In DNA form, the CDR3 reads TGCGCCAGCGCTTACAGGGGATGGACTGAAGCTTTCTTT. Amino acids: CASAYRGWTEAFF.

This clonotype has a count of ten or more. The chain is built from TRBV29-1 and TRBJ1-1; unclear D gene. This CDR3 comprises 13 residues. V lost 7 bases, J lost 2 bases, and 14 bases lay in between. The germline gives CDR1 SQVTM, CDR2 ANQGSEA. Written as DNA, the CDR3 is TGCAGCGAACTGGACGGAGAAAACACTGAAGCTTTCTTT. Translated: CSELDGENTEAFF.

This clonotype was counted many times. The V call is TRBV24-1, the J call TRBJ2-1; unclear D gene. The CDR3 contains 13 residues. Between the trimmed V and J ends, which lost 4 bases and 3 bases, there was a span of 6 bases. Germline lookup yields CDR1 KGHDR and CDR2 SFDVKD. CDR3 loop: CATSDPIYNEQFF. CDR3 nucleotide sequence: TGTGCCACCAGTGACCCGATCTACAATGAGCAGTTCTTC.